This T cell receptor beta chain is drawn from a study of blood T cell repertoires in COVID-19. Study overall: There were acute and convalescent COVID-19 samples, and they came from the United States, Italy and Spain. The cDNA or gDNA used as material had been derived from T cells, B-cell-depleted T cells, or PBMCs.

This clone was counted only a few times. From germline, CDR1 is MDHEN and CDR2 SYDVKM. The CDR3 covers 11 residues. V shed 6 bases and J shed 2 bases, with 4 bases lying between them. As processed by the authors: Amplified reference gene primers provided the basis for estimating nucleated cell counts. The repertoire was sequenced with immunoSEQ multiplex PCR; TCRdb's copy has only in-frame clones and lacks some. D and trimming come from the DNA, and the V and J calls and clone size come from that table. The table includes 120,000 to 150,000 clones, 88% detected once. Sequencing input: peripheral blood. The chain recombines TRBV28 with TRBJ1-1; D gene uncertain. The sequence was obtained from a man aged 50 to 59 with active or convalescent COVID-19. CDR3 sequence: CASRSNTEAFF. The CDR3 DNA reads TGTGCCAGCAGATCAAACACTGAAGCTTTCTTT. Using reference TRBV28 and TRBJ1-1 for the parts outside the CDR3, the full variable domain is DVKVTQSSRYLVKRTGEKVFLECVQDMDHENMFWYRQDPGLGLRLIYFSYDVKMKEKGDIPEGYSVSREKKERFSLILESASTNQTSMYLCASRSNTEAFFGQGTRLTVV.